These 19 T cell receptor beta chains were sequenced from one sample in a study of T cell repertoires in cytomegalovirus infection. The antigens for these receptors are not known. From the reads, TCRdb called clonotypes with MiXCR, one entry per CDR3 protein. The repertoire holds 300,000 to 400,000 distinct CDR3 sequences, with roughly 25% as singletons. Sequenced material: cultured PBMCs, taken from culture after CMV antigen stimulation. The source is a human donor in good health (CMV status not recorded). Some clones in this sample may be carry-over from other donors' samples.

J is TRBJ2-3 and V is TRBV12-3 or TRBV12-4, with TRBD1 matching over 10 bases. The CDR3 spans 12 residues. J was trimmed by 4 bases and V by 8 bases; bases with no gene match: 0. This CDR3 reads CASGQGADTQYF. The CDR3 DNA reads TGTGCCAGCGGACAGGGGGCAGATACGCAGTATTTT.

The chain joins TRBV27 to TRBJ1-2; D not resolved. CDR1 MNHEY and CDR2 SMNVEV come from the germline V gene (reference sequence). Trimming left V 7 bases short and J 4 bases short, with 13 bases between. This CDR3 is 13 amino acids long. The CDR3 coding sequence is TGTGCCAGCAAATCCGCCGAGGCCTATGGCTACACCTTC. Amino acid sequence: CASKSAEAYGYTF.

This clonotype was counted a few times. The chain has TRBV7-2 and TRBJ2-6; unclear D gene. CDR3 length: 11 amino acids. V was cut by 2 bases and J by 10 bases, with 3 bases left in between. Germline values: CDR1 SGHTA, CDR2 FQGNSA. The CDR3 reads CASSLRNVLTF. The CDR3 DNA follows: TGTGCCAGCAGCTTAAGGAACGTCCTGACTTTC.

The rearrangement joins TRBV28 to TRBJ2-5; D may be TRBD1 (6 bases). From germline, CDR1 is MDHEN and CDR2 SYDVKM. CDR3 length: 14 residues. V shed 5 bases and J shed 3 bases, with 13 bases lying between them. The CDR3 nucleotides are TGTGCCAGCAGTATTAAGGGGGTCGAAGAGACCCAGTACTTC. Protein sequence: CASSIKGVEETQYF. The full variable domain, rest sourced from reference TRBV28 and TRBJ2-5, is DVKVTQSSRYLVKRTGEKVFLECVQDMDHENMFWYRQDPGLGLRLIYFSYDVKMKEKGDIPEGYSVSREKKERFSLILESASTNQTSMYLCASSIKGVEETQYFGPGTRLLVL.

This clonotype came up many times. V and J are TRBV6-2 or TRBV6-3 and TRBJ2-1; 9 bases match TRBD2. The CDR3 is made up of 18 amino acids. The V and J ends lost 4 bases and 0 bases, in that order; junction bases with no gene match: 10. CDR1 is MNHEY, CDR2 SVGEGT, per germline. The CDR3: CASSSFSGRGGSYNEQFF. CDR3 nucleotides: TGTGCCAGCAGTTCCTTTAGCGGGAGAGGAGGCTCCTACAATGAGCAGTTCTTC.

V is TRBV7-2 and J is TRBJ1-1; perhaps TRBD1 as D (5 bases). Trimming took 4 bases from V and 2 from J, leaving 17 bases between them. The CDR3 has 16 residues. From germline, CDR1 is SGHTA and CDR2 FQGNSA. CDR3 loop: CASSSPYNRINTEAFF. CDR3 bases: TGTGCCAGCAGCTCCCCGTATAACAGGATTAACACTGAAGCTTTCTTT.

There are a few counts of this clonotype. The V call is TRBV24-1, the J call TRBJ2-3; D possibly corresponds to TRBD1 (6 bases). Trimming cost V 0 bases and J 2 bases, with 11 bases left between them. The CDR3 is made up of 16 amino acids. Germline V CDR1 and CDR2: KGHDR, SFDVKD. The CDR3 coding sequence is TGTGCCACCAGTGATTTGGGGGACACGTCCACAGATACGCAGTATTTT. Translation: CATSDLGDTSTDTQYF.

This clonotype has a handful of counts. In nucleotides, the CDR3 is TGTGCCAGCATCTCCGGGACTAGTCCCGTAAATGAGCAGTTCTTC. This codes for CASISGTSPVNEQFF. The chain joins TRBV27 to TRBJ2-1, with TRBD2 identical over 8 bases. This CDR3 region has 15 residues. Germline lookup yields CDR1 MNHEY and CDR2 SMNVEV (reference sequence). The J segment lost 7 bases and the V segment lost 7 bases, leaving 12 bases of the junction unmatched.

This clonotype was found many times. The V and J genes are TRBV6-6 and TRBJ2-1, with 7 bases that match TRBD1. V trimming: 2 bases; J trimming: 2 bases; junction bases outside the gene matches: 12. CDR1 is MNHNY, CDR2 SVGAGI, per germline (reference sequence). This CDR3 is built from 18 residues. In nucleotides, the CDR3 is TGTGCCAGCAGTTACACCCCGCTCATGACAGGGACCTACAATGAGCAGTTCTTC. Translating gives CASSYTPLMTGTYNEQFF.

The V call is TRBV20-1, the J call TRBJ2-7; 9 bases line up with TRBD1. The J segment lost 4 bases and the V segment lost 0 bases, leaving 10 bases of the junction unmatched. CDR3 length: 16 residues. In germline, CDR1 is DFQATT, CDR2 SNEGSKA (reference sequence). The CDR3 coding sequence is TGCAGTGCTAGAGATACACCGGGACAGGGCGAATACGAGCAGTACTTC. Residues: CSARDTPGQGEYEQYF.

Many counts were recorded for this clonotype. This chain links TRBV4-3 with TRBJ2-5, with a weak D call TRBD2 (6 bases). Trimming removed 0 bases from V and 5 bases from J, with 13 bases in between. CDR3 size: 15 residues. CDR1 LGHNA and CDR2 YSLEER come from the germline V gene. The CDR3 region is CASSQDWRGWETQYF. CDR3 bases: TGCGCCAGCAGCCAAGATTGGCGGGGTTGGGAGACCCAGTACTTC.

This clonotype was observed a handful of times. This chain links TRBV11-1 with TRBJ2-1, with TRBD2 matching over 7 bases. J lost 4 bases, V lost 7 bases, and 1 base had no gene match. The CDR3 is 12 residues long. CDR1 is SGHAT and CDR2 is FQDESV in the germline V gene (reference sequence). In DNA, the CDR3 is TGTGCCAGCACAGCGGGGTACAATGAGCAGTTCTTC. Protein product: CASTAGYNEQFF.

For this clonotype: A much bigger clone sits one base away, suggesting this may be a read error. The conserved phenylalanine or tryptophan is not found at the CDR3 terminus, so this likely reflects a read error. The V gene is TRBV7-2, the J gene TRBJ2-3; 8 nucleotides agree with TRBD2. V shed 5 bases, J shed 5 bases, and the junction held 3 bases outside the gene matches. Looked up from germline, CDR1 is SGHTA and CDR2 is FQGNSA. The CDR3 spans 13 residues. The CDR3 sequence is CASSHGREDTQYL. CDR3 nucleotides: TGTGCCAGCAGCCACGGGAGGGAAGATACGCAGTATCTT.

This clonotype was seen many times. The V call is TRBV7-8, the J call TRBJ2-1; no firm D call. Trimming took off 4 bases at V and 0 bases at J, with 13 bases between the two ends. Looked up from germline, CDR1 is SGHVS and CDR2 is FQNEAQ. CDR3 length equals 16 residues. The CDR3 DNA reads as TGTGCCAGCAGCTCCGGGTGGTTAAGCTCCTACAATGAGCAGTTCTTC. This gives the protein CASSSGWLSSYNEQFF.

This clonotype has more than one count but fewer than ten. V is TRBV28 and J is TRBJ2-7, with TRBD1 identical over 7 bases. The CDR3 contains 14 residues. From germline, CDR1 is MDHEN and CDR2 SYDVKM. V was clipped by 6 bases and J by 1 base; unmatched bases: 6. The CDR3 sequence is CASSDRDRSYEQYF. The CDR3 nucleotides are TGTGCCAGCAGCGACCGGGACAGATCCTACGAGCAGTACTTC. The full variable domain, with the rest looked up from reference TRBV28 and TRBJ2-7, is DVKVTQSSRYLVKRTGEKVFLECVQDMDHENMFWYRQDPGLGLRLIYFSYDVKMKEKGDIPEGYSVSREKKERFSLILESASTNQTSMYLCASSDRDRSYEQYFGPGTRLTVT.

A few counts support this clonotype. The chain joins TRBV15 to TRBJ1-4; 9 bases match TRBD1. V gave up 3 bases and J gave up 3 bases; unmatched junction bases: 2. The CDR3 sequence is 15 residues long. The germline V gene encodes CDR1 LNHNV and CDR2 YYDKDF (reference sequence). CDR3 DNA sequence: TGTGCCACCAGCAGGGGACAGGGCCCTAATGAAAAACTGTTTTTT. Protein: CATSRGQGPNEKLFF.

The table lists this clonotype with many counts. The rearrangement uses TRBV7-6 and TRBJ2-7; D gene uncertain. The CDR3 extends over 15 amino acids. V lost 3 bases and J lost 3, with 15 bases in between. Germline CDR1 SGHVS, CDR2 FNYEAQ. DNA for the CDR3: TGTGCCAGCAGCTTTCGTAGTCCCCCCCACTACGAGCAGTACTTC. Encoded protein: CASSFRSPPHYEQYF.

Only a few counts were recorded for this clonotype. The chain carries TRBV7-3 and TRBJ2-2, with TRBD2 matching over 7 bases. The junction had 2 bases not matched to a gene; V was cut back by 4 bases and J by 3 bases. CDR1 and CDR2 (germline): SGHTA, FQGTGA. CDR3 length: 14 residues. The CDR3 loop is CASSSGGDTGELFF. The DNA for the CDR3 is TGTGCCAGCAGCTCTGGGGGGGACACCGGGGAGCTGTTTTTT.

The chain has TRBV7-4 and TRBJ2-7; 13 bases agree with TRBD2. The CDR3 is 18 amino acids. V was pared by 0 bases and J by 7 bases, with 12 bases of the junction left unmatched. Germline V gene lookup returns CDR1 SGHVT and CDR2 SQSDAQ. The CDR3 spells CASSLAWPGLAGSEEQYV. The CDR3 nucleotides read TGTGCCAGCAGCTTAGCGTGGCCGGGACTAGCGGGGTCGGAAGAGCAGTACGTC.